This TCR beta chain was obtained from a study of human T cells and chemical hapten exposure. At the level of the study: 0.01% DPC was applied to the upper back in patch tests, which were read at 6 days.

The germline V gene encodes CDR1 SGDLS and CDR2 YYNGEE. V dropped 5 bases and J dropped 5; count of bases not matched to a gene: 7. This CDR3 comprises 14 residues. The time point was: patch test 3, about 24 weeks after DPC sensitization. The sample's treatment: therapeutic diphenylcyclopropenone sensitization with weekly scalp DPC. Those who donated were patients with alopecia, 18 to 70 years of age, and suitable for DPC. Using its own MiXCR run on the RACE reads, TCRdb lists one record per CDR3 protein. The sample shows around 110,000 distinct CDR3 sequences, around 11% of them seen only once. The sequence was obtained from a woman between 50 and 59 years old with alopecia areata. Some clones in this sample may be carry-over from other donors' samples. Source: whole blood, taken in connection with sensitization to the hapten diphenylcyclopropenone (DPC). The rearrangement joins TRBV9 to TRBJ2-5, with 9 positions matching TRBD1. CDR3 region: CASSAQGAGETQYF. CDR3 sequence (DNA): TGTGCCAGCAGTGCACAGGGGGCTGGGGAGACCCAGTACTTC.